This T cell receptor (beta chain) was captured by sequencing in a study of breast tumors, draining lymph nodes, adjacent tissues. Whole-study findings and limits: Findings are consistent with lymph node origin and intratumoral expansion of most tumor T cells. Data only fit, rather than demonstrated, lymph node origin of most tumor T cells.

TCRdb used MiXCR to reprocess the multiplex PCR reads, holding one entry per CDR3 protein. The repertoire holds around 140,000 distinct CDR3 sequences, with 32% as singletons. In the case of this clonotype: What it binds is not known.

Axillary draining lymph nodes of breast cancer patients supplied the node samples. Germline loops: CDR1 DFQATT, CDR2 SNEGSKA (reference sequence). V shed 3 bases and J shed 9 bases, with 15 bases lying between them. The CDR3 has 13 amino acids. This receptor was obtained from a female donor with breast cancer. Some clones in this sample may be carry-over from other donors' samples. The sample was axillary lymph node tissue. The chain is built from TRBV20-1 and TRBJ2-1, with D perhaps matching TRBD1 or TRBD2 (5 bases each). The DNA for the CDR3 is TGCAGTGCTAGTGGTTCCGGGACCCTTGAGCAGTTCTTC. This translates into CSASGSGTLEQFF.